These T cell receptor beta chains were read from a single sample in a study of blood T cell repertoires in COVID-19. Repertoires were generated with immunoSEQ multiplex PCR, while TCRdb's copy carries only in-frame clones and drops some. This table has a few hundred thousand clones, 70% to 90% appearing once. The source material was peripheral blood. Receptors were obtained from a man aged 55 to 70 with acute or convalescent COVID-19. Each CDR3 is given with its conserved first and last residue. The order of the fields is V gene, J gene, clone size, D gene, CDR3 DNA, CDR3 protein. A D gene is named only where the DNA matches it firmly. Part of the rows lack a size; the others show once, few, many or a class for expanded clones.

>TRBV25-1|TRBJ1-2|once|.
TGTGCCAGCAGTGAGGAGGGCCAGTACTATGGCTACACCTTC
CASSEEGQYYGYTF
>TRBV6-5|TRBJ1-6|.|TRBD1
TGTGCCAGCAGTTACGGGACAGGAAATTCACCCCTCCACTTT
CASSYGTGNSPLHF
>TRBV29-1|TRBJ2-7|.|TRBD1
TGCAGCGTTGGAGGGTCACAGGGGGACGAGCAGTACTTC
CSVGGSQGDEQYF
>TRBV7-2|TRBJ2-5|.|TRBD2
TGTGCCAGCAGCTTAGCAGGAGTAGCGGGGGCCGCGGGAAAGACCCAGTACTTC
CASSLAGVAGAAGKTQYF
>TRBV27|TRBJ1-2|.|.
TGTGCCAGCAGCAGACAGGAAAATAACTATGGCTACACCTTC
CASSRQENNYGYTF
>TRBV11-3|TRBJ2-1|.|TRBD2
TGTGCCAGCAGCTTAGCGGGGGGGCAGAATGAGCAGTTCTTC
CASSLAGGQNEQFF
>TRBV7-3|TRBJ2-1|once|TRBD1
TGTGCCAGCAGCTTAGCGTCCGGGACAGGGAAGAATGAGCAGTTCTTC
CASSLASGTGKNEQFF
>TRBV2|TRBJ1-1|once|TRBD1
TGTGCCAGCATCCTCTCAGGGGGGTCTGGGAACACTGAAGCTTTCTTT
CASILSGGSGNTEAFF
>TRBV6-2/TRBV6-3|TRBJ1-1|.|.
TGTGCCAGCAGCCGAATGGGAGACCTGGGATTCTTT
CASSRMGDLGFF
>TRBV19|TRBJ2-2|once|TRBD1
TGTGCCAGTAGAAGAAGGACAGGGGGGGCCGGGGAGCTGTTTTTT
CASRRRTGGAGELFF
>TRBV30|TRBJ2-2|.|.
TGTGCCTGGAGTGTACGGCGGCTCGACGGGGAGCTGTTTTTT
CAWSVRRLDGELFF
>TRBV7-9|TRBJ2-1|.|TRBD2
TGTGCCAGCAGCCTAAGCGGGGGGGCCTACAATGAGCAGTTCTTC
CASSLSGGAYNEQFF
>TRBV5-1|TRBJ2-2|many|.
TGCGCCAGCAGCTTGGGACACCTGAACACCGGGGAGCTGTTTTTT
CASSLGHLNTGELFF
>TRBV4-3|TRBJ2-2|.|.
TGCGCCAGCAGCCAAGGGCGGCAGTTCACCGGGGAGCTGTTTTTT
CASSQGRQFTGELFF
>TRBV4-2|TRBJ2-7|.|.
TGTGCCAGCAGCCAAGATGGTAGCAGGGTCGGGGAGCAGTACTTC
CASSQDGSRVGEQYF
>TRBV6-5|TRBJ1-1|.|TRBD1
TGTGCCAGCAGCCGAACCGCGGGGACAGCGGAAGCTTTCTTT
CASSRTAGTAEAFF
>TRBV7-2|TRBJ1-1|.|.
TGTGCCAGCAGCTTAGAAACACGGATCGGGACACTGAACACTGAAGCTTTCTTT
CASSLETRIGTLNTEAFF
>TRBV28|TRBJ2-7|.|.
TGTGCCAGCAGGGAGACCAGGGGTAACTCCTACGAGCAGTACTTC
CASRETRGNSYEQYF
>TRBV7-3|TRBJ1-2|.|.
TGTGCCAGCAGCTTAACCCCAGGGAATGGCTACACCTTC
CASSLTPGNGYTF
>TRBV5-8|TRBJ1-3|.|.
TGTGCCAGCAGCTTGCTTGGGGGCTTCTCTGGAAACACCATATATTTT
CASSLLGGFSGNTIYF
>TRBV18|TRBJ2-5|.|.
TGTGCCAGCTCACAAACCTGGGGCGAGACCCAGTACTTC
CASSQTWGETQYF
>TRBV19|TRBJ2-7|.|.
TGTGCCAGTAGTATCTTTGGGCGCGACGAGCAGTACTTC
CASSIFGRDEQYF
>TRBV19|TRBJ1-3|.|.
TGTGCCAGTGGTTTGAAGCGGGGCCGGGGAAACACCATATATTTT
CASGLKRGRGNTIYF
>TRBV5-5|TRBJ1-5|.|TRBD1
TGTGCCAGCAGCTTGGTCGACAGGGGGGGACAGCCCCAGCATTTT
CASSLVDRGGQPQHF
>TRBV27|TRBJ1-5|.|TRBD1
TGTGCCAGCAGTTTCCTCACAGGGGGCGGCCAGCCCCAGCATTTT
CASSFLTGGGQPQHF
>TRBV19|TRBJ1-1|many|.
TGTGCCAGTAGTATAGATGGCCCTAATACAGGTCTTAACACTGAAGCTTTCTTT
CASSIDGPNTGLNTEAFF
>TRBV14|TRBJ2-1|.|.
TGTGCCAGCAGCCAAGATGGGGGGGCCGGGTATTTTAATGAGCAGTTCTTC
CASSQDGGAGYFNEQFF
>TRBV5-8|TRBJ1-2|.|TRBD1
TGTGCCAGCAGCCAAGGGGGCAGGGTGGACGGGGGCTACACCTTC
CASSQGGRVDGGYTF
>TRBV3-1/TRBV3-2|TRBJ1-2|.|.
TGTGCCAGCAGCGGTGTGGGAGTCTATGGCTACACCTTC
CASSGVGVYGYTF
>TRBV11-3|TRBJ2-5|.|.
TGTGCCAGCAGCAAGGGAGGAGAGACCCAGTACTTC
CASSKGGETQYF
>TRBV5-6|TRBJ1-4|.|.
TGTGCCAGCAGCTTGGACCCTCAACAGGAATACGGTGAAAAACTGTTTTTT
CASSLDPQQEYGEKLFF
>TRBV7-8|TRBJ1-1|.|.
TGTGCCAGCAGCCCTATACGTCCGTCGGGGGGGACTGAAGCTTTCTTT
CASSPIRPSGGTEAFF
>TRBV5-3|TRBJ2-7|.|.
TGTGCCAGAAGCTTGGGACCAGGCCAGGTCGAGTACTTC
CARSLGPGQVEYF
>TRBV5-8|TRBJ2-3|.|.
TGTGCCAGCAGCTTGGGGGCAGGTTCGGGCACAGATACGCAGTATTTT
CASSLGAGSGTDTQYF
>TRBV7-2|TRBJ1-5|few|TRBD1
TGTGCCAGCAGCGCCCGGACAGGGGGCGGGAGCAATCAGCCCCAGCATTTT
CASSARTGGGSNQPQHF
>TRBV11-1|TRBJ1-1|.|TRBD1
TGTGCCAGCAGCTTGACAGGGGGGCTCACTGAAGCTTTCTTT
CASSLTGGLTEAFF
>TRBV7-9|TRBJ1-2|.|TRBD1
TGTGCCAGCAGCCCAGACGGCGGGACAGGGGGCAACTATGGCTACACCTTC
CASSPDGGTGGNYGYTF
>TRBV19|TRBJ1-2|.|TRBD1
TGTGCCAGTAGTACCTCCCGGACAGGGGGCGCGGGCTACACCTTC
CASSTSRTGGAGYTF
>TRBV7-8|TRBJ2-7|.|.
TGTGCCAGCAGCCCGCGGTCTGGCTACGAGCAGTACTTC
CASSPRSGYEQYF
>TRBV5-1|TRBJ1-4|.|.
TGCGCCAGCAGGCCCTCCACATCAACTAATGAAAAACTGTTTTTT
CASRPSTSTNEKLFF
>TRBV29-1|TRBJ1-1|.|.
TGCAGCGTTGGACCCTATCAGGGAAACACTGAAGCTTTCTTT
CSVGPYQGNTEAFF
>TRBV28|TRBJ2-3|.|TRBD1
TGTGCCAGCAGCTCCGGGACAGGGGGCTGGAATACGCAGTATTTT
CASSSGTGGWNTQYF
>TRBV19|TRBJ1-1|.|.
TGTGCCAGTATCCCCGGGCATCAAGGGAGGACTGAAGCTTTCTTT
CASIPGHQGRTEAFF
>TRBV6-1|TRBJ2-1|.|.
TGTGCCAGCAGTGGAGCCATGGCGGGGAACAATGAGCAGTTCTTC
CASSGAMAGNNEQFF
>TRBV28|TRBJ1-6|.|.
TGTGCCAGTCAATACGGGGGGAGCTCCTATAATTCACCCCTCCACTTT
CASQYGGSSYNSPLHF
>TRBV2|TRBJ2-3|.|.
TGTGCCAGCAGTTCAGGGAGCACAGATACGCAGTATTTT
CASSSGSTDTQYF
>TRBV18|TRBJ1-1|once|TRBD1
TGTGCCAGCTCACCGGCTAGGGACAGGGGGAATTTAATCGGCACTGAAGCTTTCTTT
CASSPARDRGNLIGTEAFF
>TRBV7-9|TRBJ2-7|.|.
TGTGCCAGCAGCTTAGTAGGCGGCTACGAGCAGTACTTC
CASSLVGGYEQYF
>TRBV24-1|TRBJ2-3|once|.
TGTGCCACCAGTGACCCCCGGACTAGCACAGATACGCAGTATTTT
CATSDPRTSTDTQYF